A single sample is the source of the 10 T cell receptor beta chains below, sequenced in a study of T cell repertoires in cytomegalovirus infection. TCRdb re-analysed the reads in MiXCR, keeping a single row per CDR3 protein. The table records around 570,000 distinct CDR3 sequences, approximately 40% of them present only once. These receptors have no known antigen. This specimen was cultured PBMCs, taken from culture after CMV antigen stimulation. These receptors came from a human donor in good health (CMV status not recorded). Some clones in this sample may be carry-over from other donors' samples.

The chain links TRBV7-2 to TRBJ2-3; TRBD2 matches 15 bases. Germline V gene sequence: CDR1 SGHTA, CDR2 FQGNSA. The CDR3 is 15 residues long. V shed 5 bases and J 6 bases; nucleotides not matched to a gene: 3. The CDR3 here is CASSTGLAGGDTQYF. CDR3 nucleotides: TGTGCCAGCAGCACAGGACTAGCGGGAGGGGATACGCAGTATTTT.

The chain is built from TRBV11-2 and TRBJ2-7, with 9 bases lining up with TRBD2. The CDR3 is made up of 17 amino acids. Germline lookup yields CDR1 SGHAT and CDR2 FQNNGV. V gave up 0 bases and J gave up 4 bases; unmatched junction bases: 10. The CDR3 spells CASSLDPQRGALYEQYF. The CDR3 nucleotides are TGTGCCAGCAGCTTAGATCCCCAGCGGGGGGCCCTATACGAGCAGTACTTC.

This clonotype was detected a few times. The chain employs TRBV15 and TRBJ1-2; no clear D. V lost 0 bases and J 6 bases, leaving 11 bases between the germline ends. Germline CDR1 LNHNV, CDR2 YYDKDF (reference sequence). The CDR3 length is 14 residues. In DNA, the CDR3 is TGTGCCACCAGCAGAGATCGTCACCGGGATGGCTACACCTTC. Translation: CATSRDRHRDGYTF. Combining the CDR3 with reference TRBV15 and TRBJ1-2 gives the whole variable domain DAMVIQNPRYQVTQFGKPVTLSCSQTLNHNVMYWYQQKSSQAPKLLFHYYDKDFNNEADTPDNFQSRRPNTSFCFLDIRSPGLGDTAMYLCATSRDRHRDGYTFGSGTRLTVV.

This clonotype occurred a few times. The chain joins TRBV7-9 to TRBJ1-1; D call uncertain. Trimming removed 4 bases at V and 4 bases at J, with 7 bases between. Germline V gene sequence: CDR1 SEHNR, CDR2 FQNEAQ (reference sequence). The CDR3 runs to 12 residues. CDR3 bases: TGTGCCAGCAGCTCGATGAGCACTGAAGCTTTCTTT. Translation: CASSSMSTEAFF. Full variable domain (remainder filled in from reference TRBV7-9 and TRBJ1-1): DTGVSQNPRHKITKRGQNVTFRCDPISEHNRLYWYRQTLGQGPEFLTYFQNEAQLEKSRLLSDRFSAERPKGSFSTLEIQRTEQGDSAMYLCASSSMSTEAFFGQGTRLTVV.

This chain uses TRBV2 with TRBJ1-5; no clear D. CDR1 SNHLY and CDR2 FYNNEI come from the germline V gene. This CDR3 spans 17 amino acids. V lost 4 bases to trimming and J lost 0 bases, with 16 bases between them. CDR3: CASSGVEAADSNQPQHF. CDR3 nucleotide sequence: TGTGCCAGCAGTGGGGTAGAAGCAGCGGATAGCAATCAGCCCCAGCATTTT.

This rearrangement joins TRBV6-1 to TRBJ2-5, with D perhaps TRBD1 (6 bases). V gave up 1 base and J gave up 7 bases, with 10 bases separating them. Germline values: CDR1 MNHNS, CDR2 SASEGT. The CDR3 length is 13 residues. CDR3: CASSEVPGVTQYF. The DNA for the CDR3 is TGTGCCAGCAGTGAAGTGCCAGGGGTGACCCAGTACTTC.

In nucleotides, the CDR3 is TGTGCCAGCAGTTACTCGTCGGGGTCTAGGAAGCCCCAGCATTTT. It encodes CASSYSSGSRKPQHF. The chain combines TRBV6-5 with TRBJ1-5; D remains unclear. CDR3 length: 15 residues. The germline V gene encodes CDR1 MNHEY and CDR2 SVGAGI. Trimming took off 0 bases at V and 8 bases at J, with 14 bases between the two ends.

Only a few counts were recorded for this clonotype. This chain uses TRBV6-6 with TRBJ1-1; 8 bases match TRBD1. The CDR3 has 11 amino acids. V was pared by 6 bases and J by 8 bases, with 2 bases of the junction left unmatched. Germline V gene lookup returns CDR1 MNHNY and CDR2 SVGAGI (reference sequence). The CDR3 nucleotides read TGTGCCAGCAGCCGGGACAGGGAAGCTTTCTTT. It encodes CASSRDREAFF.

The CDR3 coding sequence is TGTGCCAGCAGTGTCGGGACAGGGGGCCTTAGCCAGCCCCAGCATTTT. This codes for CASSVGTGGLSQPQHF. The chain combines TRBV2 with TRBJ1-5; TRBD1 aligns across 12 bases. Germline assignment: CDR1 SNHLY and CDR2 FYNNEI. V was clipped by 4 bases and J by 7 bases; unmatched bases: 8. CDR3 size: 16 residues.

This clonotype came up many times. V is TRBV7-2 and J is TRBJ2-7; the match to TRBD1 covers 7 bases. This CDR3 comprises 13 residues. Per germline, CDR1 SGHTA and CDR2 FQGNSA. Trimming at V came to 2 bases and at J to 5 bases, leaving 3 bases not matched to a gene. The CDR3 here is CASSLNRGHEQYF. The CDR3 nucleotides read TGTGCCAGCAGCTTAAACAGGGGCCACGAGCAGTACTTC. The whole variable domain, remainder taken from reference TRBV7-2 and TRBJ2-7, is GAGVSQSPSNKVTEKGKDVELRCDPISGHTALYWYRQSLGQGLEFLIYFQGNSAPDKSGLPSDRFSAERTGGSVSTLTIQRTQQEDSAVYLCASSLNRGHEQYFGPGTRLTVT.